The rows below give T cell receptor beta chains drawn from one sample of a study of a mutant IDH1 vaccine in newly diagnosed glioma. Some clones are missing from TCRdb's copy, which holds only in-frame ones; the method was immunoSEQ multiplex PCR. The sample contains fewer than 70,000 clones, approximately 86% of which appear only once. Their specific antigens are unknown. Sequenced here: PBMCs, sampled from a glioma patient whose treatment included an IDH1 peptide vaccine. The receptors stem from a man younger than 40 with glioma. Both conserved end residues are part of each CDR3. Each record gives: V gene, CDR3 protein.

TRBV5-1 | CASSLGASQETQYF
TRBV5-1 | CASSFNTQETQYF
TRBV7-2 | CASSLSLYRDNTGELFF
TRBV7-9 | CASSQPTGTGKETQYF
TRBV7-8 | CASSLKVFRNRGRTNTEAFF
TRBV6-1 | CASSEAVTGGTGTQYF
TRBV5-1 | CASSSAGGPRELFF
TRBV6-1 | CAGSDRIEAFF
TRBV19 | CASSIGSRAGASSYNEQFF
TRBV7-2 | CASSRPLEGAVYGSEAFF
TRBV19 | CASSSGQHYGYTF
TRBV6-1 | CASRTEDSSSYEQYF
TRBV10-1 | CASGTGNTGELFF
TRBV4-3 | CASSQDSRPNTEAFF
TRBV15 | CATSRDRVTEAFF
TRBV5-6 | CASSLAGAYWLVETQYF
TRBV2 | CASNRGQDLRQPQHF
TRBV5-1 | CASSWTGTDLYSNEQFF
TRBV10-3 | CAISPDLIYGYTF